Shown below are 31 T cell receptor beta chains from a single sample sequenced in a study of blood T cell repertoires in COVID-19. Clones were sequenced by immunoSEQ multiplex PCR, and TCRdb holds only the in-frame ones, with some missing. The sample has a few hundred thousand clones; approximately 86% are singletons. Sequences were obtained from peripheral blood. The receptor set was obtained from a woman between 50 and 59 years old with active or convalescent COVID-19.

A note on this clone: Other DNA sequences in this specimen translate into the identical CDR3. This chain joins TRBV3-1 (or the pseudogene TRBV3-2) and TRBJ2-3; D possibly corresponds to TRBD1 (6 bases). This CDR3 is 14 amino acids long. Trimming left V 1 base short and J 6 bases short, with 11 bases between. Per the germline V gene, CDR1 is LGHDT and CDR2 is YNNKEL (reference sequence). The CDR3 bases are TGTGCCAGCAGCCAAGGCCCAGGGGCCGATACGCAGTATTTT. Protein product: CASSQGPGADTQYF.

J is TRBJ2-3 and V is TRBV7-8; possible D gene TRBD2, 7 bases. Germline values: CDR1 SGHVS, CDR2 FQNEAQ. Trimming cost V 5 bases and J 0 bases, with 12 bases left between them. The CDR3 is 15 residues long. The CDR3 is CASSQGGASTDTQYF. The CDR3 nucleotides read TGTGCCAGCAGCCAAGGGGGGGCTAGCACAGATACGCAGTATTTT.

The chain carries TRBV4-2 and TRBJ1-2; TRBD1 might be the D (5 bases). Trimming stripped 4 bases from V and 3 bases from J, with 18 bases between. This CDR3 region has 16 residues. The germline gives CDR1 LGHNA, CDR2 YNFKEQ. The CDR3 spells CASSPRMGRGDYGYTF. The CDR3 DNA reads TGTGCCAGCAGCCCGAGGATGGGGCGGGGGGACTATGGCTACACCTTC.

This clone is a singleton in its sample. The gene calls are TRBV10-3 and TRBJ1-2; no firm D call. V gave up 7 bases and J gave up 8 bases, with 26 bases separating them. Germline assignment: CDR1 ENHRY and CDR2 SYGVKD. There are 16 residues in the CDR3. The CDR3 DNA reads as TGTGCCATCAACACCAACCGGGGAACTACTCTGAAAGGCTACACCTTC. Its translation is CAINTNRGTTLKGYTF.

This clone was seen more than once but under ten times. The chain employs TRBV24-1 and TRBJ2-5, with 11 bases identical to TRBD2. CDR1 KGHDR and CDR2 SFDVKD come from the germline V gene. J lost 2 bases, V lost 4 bases, and 5 bases had no gene match. The CDR3 contains 16 residues. The CDR3 DNA reads as TGTGCCACCAGTGAGGGTAGCGGGAGGGAACAAGAGACCCAGTACTTC. Residues: CATSEGSGREQETQYF.

V gene TRBV28 combines with J gene TRBJ1-5; D gene ambiguous. Germline V lookup: CDR1 MDHEN, CDR2 SYDVKM. The CDR3 covers 13 residues. V was pared by 6 bases and J by 4 bases, with 10 bases between. CDR3 protein: CASRLGSNQPQHF. DNA for the CDR3: TGTGCCAGCAGGCTTGGGAGTAATCAGCCCCAGCATTTT.

This chain joins TRBV28 and TRBJ2-2, with a weak D call TRBD2 (6 bases). Germline V gene lookup returns CDR1 MDHEN and CDR2 SYDVKM. With 3 bases removed from V and 2 bases from J, the gap between germline ends came to 10 bases. The CDR3 runs to 15 residues. Here the CDR3 reads CASSFLRDNTGELFF. CDR3 DNA sequence: TGTGCCAGCAGTTTTCTGCGGGATAACACCGGGGAGCTGTTTTTT.

This sequence joins TRBV14 and TRBJ1-2; D perhaps matches TRBD1 (6 bases). This CDR3 spans 14 amino acids. Trimming pared 1 base from V and 4 bases from J, leaving 10 bases between. Germline V gene sequence: CDR1 SGHDN, CDR2 FVKESK. CDR3 DNA: TGTGCCAGCAGCCAAGGGGGGCAGAGCTATGGCTACACCTTC. It translates to CASSQGGQSYGYTF.

This clone was observed a handful of times. The gene calls are TRBV24-1 and TRBJ1-2, with 7 bases that match TRBD1. CDR1 is KGHDR and CDR2 is SFDVKD in the germline V gene. After removal of 10 bases from V and 3 bases from J, the junction contained 10 bases not matched to a gene. The CDR3 loop spans 14 amino acids. CDR3 nucleotide sequence: TGTGCCACAAACGCCGGGACAGATGACTATGGCTACACCTTC. This translates into CATNAGTDDYGYTF.

The chain joins TRBV30 to TRBJ2-7; the match to TRBD1 covers 11 bases. The CDR3 spans 12 residues. The germline V gene has CDR1 GTSNPN and CDR2 SVGIG (reference sequence). V gave up 5 bases and J gave up 3 bases; unmatched junction bases: 0. CDR3 coding DNA: TGTGCCTGGGGGACAGGGGGCTACGAGCAGTACTTC. Translation: CAWGTGGYEQYF.

This clone was counted once. J is TRBJ1-5 and V is TRBV5-8, with TRBD1 as a possible D gene (5 bases). CDR1 and CDR2 from the germline V gene are SGHTS and YDEGEE. V lost 0 bases and J lost 2, with 21 bases in between. The CDR3 has 19 residues. CDR3 sequence (DNA): TGTGCCAGCAGCTTGGGCCTCGACAGCTTGGGTCGTGGCAATCAGCCCCAGCATTTT. It specifies CASSLGLDSLGRGNQPQHF.

The chain links TRBV4-1 to TRBJ2-3; 7 bases match TRBD2. Trimming took 3 bases from V and 4 from J; bases not matched to a gene: 4. Germline V gene sequence: CDR1 MGHRA, CDR2 YSYEKL. This CDR3 has 14 residues. The CDR3 region is CASSQIGRADTQYF. The CDR3 DNA is TGCGCCAGCAGCCAGATTGGGAGGGCAGATACGCAGTATTTT.

The table lists this clone with many counts. J is TRBJ1-1 and V is TRBV5-1; D is uncertain. The CDR3 length is 14 residues. Trimming removed 4 bases from V and 0 bases from J, with 10 bases in between. Looked up from germline, CDR1 is SGHRS and CDR2 is YFSETQ. Here the CDR3 DNA reads TGCGCCAGCAGCCACGTTGAGATGAACACTGAAGCTTTCTTT. It yields the protein CASSHVEMNTEAFF.

The rearrangement links TRBV6-5 to TRBJ2-2; 12 nucleotides match TRBD2. Germline V gene sequence: CDR1 MNHEY, CDR2 SVGAGI. CDR3 size: 15 residues. Trimming at V came to 7 bases and at J to 8 bases, leaving 8 bases not matched to a gene. The CDR3 sequence is CASTRLAGETGELFF. CDR3 in DNA: TGTGCCAGCACTCGACTAGCGGGAGAAACAGGGGAGCTGTTTTTT.

This chain joins TRBV10-3 and TRBJ2-2; tentatively, D is TRBD2 (7 bases). The CDR3 has 14 amino acids. Trimming stripped 6 bases from V and 6 bases from J, with 14 bases between. Germline lookup yields CDR1 ENHRY and CDR2 SYGVKD. The CDR3 DNA reads TGTGCCATCAGGGCGGGGGCGGTCGCCGGGGAGCTGTTTTTT. It encodes CAIRAGAVAGELFF.

The rearrangement uses TRBV10-3 and TRBJ2-7, with D unclear. This CDR3 spans 14 amino acids. In germline, CDR1 is ENHRY, CDR2 SYGVKD. The V gene lost 4 bases and the J gene lost 2 bases, with 12 bases spanning the gap. The CDR3 sequence: CAISASGETYEQYF. The CDR3, as DNA: TGTGCCATCAGTGCCTCCGGAGAAACCTACGAGCAGTACTTC.

The J gene is TRBJ1-5, the V gene TRBV6-5; D is unclear. CDR1 and CDR2 (germline): MNHEY, SVGAGI. Trimming removed 5 bases at V and 3 bases at J, with 5 bases between. The length of the CDR3 is 12 residues. This CDR3 is CASSLPNQPQHF. Written as DNA, the CDR3 is TGTGCCAGCAGTCTCCCCAATCAGCCCCAGCATTTT.

The chain combines TRBV10-3 with TRBJ1-1; no firm D call. From germline, CDR1 is ENHRY and CDR2 SYGVKD. The V gene lost 4 bases and the J gene lost 4 bases, with 13 bases spanning the gap. The CDR3 totals 14 residues. CDR3 residues: CAISAVPPGTEAFF. CDR3 bases: TGTGCCATCAGTGCGGTCCCGCCCGGCACTGAAGCTTTCTTT.

V gene TRBV28 combines with J gene TRBJ1-3; D gene uncertain. V was shortened by 6 bases and J by 4 bases, with 13 bases between the two germline ends. Germline assignment: CDR1 MDHEN and CDR2 SYDVKM. CDR3 length equals 14 residues. The CDR3 sequence is CASRVTYPGNTIYF. DNA of the CDR3: TGTGCCAGCAGGGTTACATACCCCGGAAACACCATATATTTT.

The V and J genes are TRBV7-8 and TRBJ2-7, with D perhaps matching TRBD1 (6 bases). The CDR3 contains 13 residues. Germline V gene lookup returns CDR1 SGHVS and CDR2 FQNEAQ. V was shortened by 8 bases and J by 3 bases, with 14 bases between the two germline ends. CDR3 amino acids: CASGSGQNYEQYF. The CDR3 DNA reads as TGTGCCAGCGGATCGGGACAAAACTACGAGCAGTACTTC. Full variable domain (rest looked up from reference TRBV7-8 and TRBJ2-7): GAGVSQSPRYKVAKRGQDVALRCDPISGHVSLFWYQQALGQGPEFLTYFQNEAQLDKSGLPSDRFFAERPEGSVSTLKIQRTQQEDSAVYLCASGSGQNYEQYFGPGTRLTVT.

CDR3 residues: CASSRSDRRNSPLHF. CDR3 nucleotides: TGTGCCAGCAGTCGCTCGGACAGGAGGAATTCACCCCTCCACTTT. This rearrangement joins TRBV28 to TRBJ1-6; TRBD1 matches at 7 bases. The CDR3 extends over 15 amino acids. Losses at the gene ends were 5 bases for V and 7 bases for J; bases not matched to a gene: 8. Germline assignment: CDR1 MDHEN and CDR2 SYDVKM.

The V call is TRBV6-1, the J call TRBJ2-1; tentative D call: TRBD1 (5 bases). Germline CDR1 MNHNS, CDR2 SASEGT. CDR3 length: 17 residues. The V gene lost 4 bases and the J gene lost 0 bases, with 16 bases spanning the gap. CDR3 coding DNA: TGTGCCAGCAGTGTTAGTCAGGCAGGGCACTCCTACAATGAGCAGTTCTTC. Protein sequence: CASSVSQAGHSYNEQFF.

This chain joins TRBV20-1 and TRBJ1-1; D is unresolved. Trimming took 3 bases from V and 5 from J, leaving 13 bases between them. This CDR3 is built from 13 residues. Germline V gene sequence: CDR1 DFQATT, CDR2 SNEGSKA (reference sequence). CDR3 nucleotide sequence: TGCAGTGCTAGTAGGGCAGGCGGGACTGAAGCTTTCTTT. The encoded protein is CSASRAGGTEAFF.

V usage is TRBV4-1 and J usage is TRBJ2-3; 13 bases fit TRBD2. CDR1 is MGHRA and CDR2 is YSYEKL in the germline V gene. V trimming: 4 bases; J trimming: 4 bases; junction bases outside the gene matches: 14. The CDR3 covers 19 residues. The CDR3 nucleotides are TGCGCCAGCAGCCGCGAGGGACTAGCGGGACCCCGGGGCGCAGATACGCAGTATTTT. Its translation: CASSREGLAGPRGADTQYF.

The J gene is TRBJ1-2, the V gene TRBV5-5; 7 bases are shared with TRBD1. The V gene end was trimmed by 4 bases and the J gene end by 4 bases; junction bases not matched to a gene: 7. From germline, CDR1 is SGHKS and CDR2 YYEKEE (reference sequence). This CDR3 spans 14 amino acids. The CDR3 spells CASSLTGIPYGYTF. CDR3 sequence (DNA): TGTGCCAGCAGCCTGACAGGGATTCCCTATGGCTACACCTTC.

J is TRBJ1-5 and V is TRBV11-2; 8 bases agree with TRBD1. The CDR3 totals 15 residues. Germline V gene data show CDR1 as SGHAT and CDR2 as FQNNGV. Losses at the gene ends were 0 bases for V and 8 bases for J; bases not matched to a gene: 6. The CDR3 sequence is CASSLEAGGAEPQHF. The CDR3 DNA follows: TGTGCCAGCAGCTTAGAGGCAGGGGGCGCGGAGCCCCAGCATTTT.

In this sample, this clone turned up a few times. This chain uses TRBV5-4 with TRBJ2-2, with a weak D call TRBD2 (6 bases). Trimming shortened V by 0 bases and J by 6 bases, and 12 bases separated the two germline ends. The CDR3 extends over 15 amino acids. Germline-derived CDR1 and CDR2 are SGHNT and YYREEE (reference sequence). The CDR3 spells CASSLDGSGSGELFF. The CDR3 nucleotides are TGTGCCAGCAGCTTGGACGGGAGCGGGTCCGGGGAGCTGTTTTTT. The full variable domain, with the rest looked up from reference TRBV5-4 and TRBJ2-2, is ETGVTQSPTHLIKTRGQQVTLRCSSQSGHNTVSWYQQALGQGPQFIFQYYREEENGRGNFPPRFSGLQFPNYSSELNVNALELDDSALYLCASSLDGSGSGELFFGEGSRLTVL.

This chain joins TRBV7-3 and TRBJ2-3; 10 bases are a match to TRBD2. The CDR3 extends over 15 amino acids. V trimming: 3 bases; J trimming: 1 base; junction bases outside the gene matches: 1. Germline V CDR1 and CDR2: SGHTA, FQGTGA. The CDR3 here is CASSFLAGGTDTQYF. Here the CDR3 DNA reads TGTGCCAGCAGCTTCCTAGCGGGGGGCACAGATACGCAGTATTTT.

V is TRBV6-5 and J is TRBJ2-7, with D perhaps TRBD1 (6 bases). The germline V and J ends were trimmed by 5 bases and 3 bases, with 17 bases remaining between them. The CDR3 sequence is 15 residues long. Germline V lookup: CDR1 MNHEY, CDR2 SVGAGI. The CDR3 DNA is TGTGCCAGCAGTATACGCCCGGACAGTTTCTACGAGCAGTACTTC. This encodes CASSIRPDSFYEQYF.

The chain is built from TRBV29-1 and TRBJ2-3; 7 nucleotides line up with TRBD1. Germline values: CDR1 SQVTM, CDR2 ANQGSEA. V gave up 2 bases and J gave up 2 bases; unmatched junction bases: 4. CDR3 length equals 14 residues. Here the CDR3 DNA reads TGCAGCGTTGAAATGGGACAGCACACAGATACGCAGTATTTT. Residues: CSVEMGQHTDTQYF.

This chain connects TRBV7-9 to TRBJ2-3; 7 bases align to TRBD2. The V gene's germline CDR1 is SEHNR and CDR2 FQNEAQ (reference sequence). Trimming took 2 bases from V and 4 from J; bases not matched to a gene: 12. CDR3 length equals 17 residues. The CDR3: CASSLSLAGEASDTQYF. DNA of the CDR3: TGTGCCAGCAGCTTATCATTGGCGGGAGAGGCTTCAGATACGCAGTATTTT.